Detailed here is one T cell receptor beta chain. The antigen remains unidentified. The sample comes from a study of vaccination and CD4 T cells after COVID-19. Study-level background: Researchers treated cells with overlapping spike peptides taken from SARS-CoV-2, HCoV-NL63, HCoV-OC43 and HCoV-229E. Some control cultures received a CEFX pool, which served as the positive control. Others received an HIV-1 Nef pool or no peptide.

V lost 2 bases to trimming and J lost 2 bases, with 10 bases between them. The V gene's germline CDR1 is SGHVS and CDR2 FNYEAQ. The CDR3 runs to 14 residues. Treatment defined: approximately 11-day PBMC culture with coronavirus spike peptide pools or control peptides (ViraFEST assay). Samples of CD4+ T cells were obtained from the unexposed donor before the COVID-19 pandemic (2011-2018). ViraFEST relied on peptide pools to expand antigen-specific T cells; the TCRs were sequenced afterward. Scientists separated out CD4+ T cells through negative selection following 10 days in culture. Cultured CD4+ T-cell DNA underwent Oncomine TCR Beta short-read sequencing. It was cultured CD4+ T cells from which genomic DNA was extracted. One entry per CDR3 protein results from TCRdb running MiXCR on the PCR reads. The sample includes more than 6,500 distinct CDR3 sequences, 38% of them seen just once.

The receptor comes from a human donor in good health. The V and J genes are TRBV7-6 and TRBJ2-7, with D unclear. The sequenced sample consisted of CD4+ T cells from blood, cultured in vitro. Here the CDR3 reads CASSLWPETYEQYF. DNA of the CDR3: TGTGCCAGCAGCTTATGGCCAGAGACCTACGAGCAGTACTTC. Full variable domain (remainder filled in from reference TRBV7-6 and TRBJ2-7): GAGVSQSPRYKVTKRGQDVALRCDPISGHVSLYWYRQALGQGPEFLTYFNYEAQQDKSGLPNDRFSAERPEGSISTLTIQRTEQRDSAMYRCASSLWPETYEQYFGPGTRLTVT.